This T cell receptor beta chain emerged from a study of early T cells in non-severe SARS-CoV-2 infection (dated by TCRdb to about 2021). In the study overall: Because TCR sequencing was done on bulk RNA from unsorted whole blood, the alpha and beta chains could not be paired.

Receptor libraries were prepared by 5' RACE. The sample was run on a NextSeq 500. In the TCR library protocol, unique molecular identifiers were attached to individual cDNA molecules to correct for PCR bias and sequencing error. Both TCR alpha and beta chains were sequenced, and tight co-correlation was observed between alpha and beta sequence abundances in each sample. As for how the authors treated the data: V gene, J gene and CDR3 annotation of TCR sequences was performed with Decombinator V4. Expanded TCRs were defined as changing significantly between any two time points under a Poisson model with p below 0.0001. Abundances of TCRs were expressed as counts per million after normalisation to the total number of TCRs sequenced in each sample. TRAV1-2 paired with TRAJ12, TRAJ20 or TRAJ33 defined MAIT TCRs, while TRAV10 paired with TRAJ18 defined iNKT TCRs. VDJdb, accessed 1 November 2021, was searched for CMV, EBV and SARS-CoV-2 annotated TCRs, with TCRs annotated for multiple antigens excluded. The raw public data were reprocessed by TCRdb itself: fastp quality trimming at Q25, MiXCR clonotype calling, in-frame beta chains only. Each record represents a unique CDR3 protein, reported with the most common genes and DNA among its rows. The V and J calls come from TCRdb's annotation, not from the publication. The sample table records 70,000 to 75,000 distinct CDR3 sequences; 9% to 15% of these occur just once. Roughly 3.8% of the sample goes to the ten largest clones.

The germline V gene supplies CDR1 SGHRS and CDR2 YFSETQ. Unmatched junction bases come to 10, with V trimmed by 2 bases and J by 2 bases. Including the terminal cysteine and phenylalanine, the CDR3 comprises 18 residues. The read is trimmed to its CDR3 DNA, 54 bases read in frame from base 1. Findings and caveats that apply to the study as a whole: VDJdb matching was skewed toward anti-spike CD8 responses, so virus-specific expansions were likely underestimated and private and CD4 specificities were missed.

This clonotype turned up a few times. It has no known antigen specificity. No much larger clone is present one base from it, and per-base qualities are unavailable. This was a case-control study nested in a cohort of healthcare workers in London, UK, who had nasopharyngeal swab PCR tests and blood samples taken every week. Healthcare workers were enrolled in the week of the UK lockdown, from 23 to 31 March 2020, and were followed every week for up to 16 weeks. The chain couples TRBV5-1 to TRBJ2-1; 10 bases in between match TRBD2. Sequencing input: whole blood. The TCR sequence derives from an adult who was a healthcare worker with PCR-confirmed SARS-CoV-2 infection or an uninfected control (not recorded which). The DNA reads TGCGCCAGCAGCTTAGGTGGACTAGCGGTCCAGCCCTACAATGAGCAGTTCTTC. This codes for CASSLGGLAVQPYNEQFF.